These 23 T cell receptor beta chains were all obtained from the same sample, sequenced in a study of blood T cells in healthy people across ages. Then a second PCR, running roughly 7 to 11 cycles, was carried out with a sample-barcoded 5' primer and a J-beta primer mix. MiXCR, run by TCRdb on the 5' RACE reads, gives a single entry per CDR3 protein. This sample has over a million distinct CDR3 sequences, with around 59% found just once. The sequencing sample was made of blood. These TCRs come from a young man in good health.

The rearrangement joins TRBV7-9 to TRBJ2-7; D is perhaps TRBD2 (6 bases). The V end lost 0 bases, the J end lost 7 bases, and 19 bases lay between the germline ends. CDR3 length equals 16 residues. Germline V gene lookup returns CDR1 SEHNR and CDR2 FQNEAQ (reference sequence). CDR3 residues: CASSLAGLALYNEQYF. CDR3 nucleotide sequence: TGTGCCAGCAGCTTAGCGGGGCTAGCGCTCTACAATGAGCAGTACTTC. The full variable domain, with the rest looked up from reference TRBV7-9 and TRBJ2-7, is DTGVSQNPRHKITKRGQNVTFRCDPISEHNRLYWYRQTLGQGPEFLTYFQNEAQLEKSRLLSDRFSAERPKGSFSTLEIQRTEQGDSAMYLCASSLAGLALYNEQYFGPGTRLTVT.

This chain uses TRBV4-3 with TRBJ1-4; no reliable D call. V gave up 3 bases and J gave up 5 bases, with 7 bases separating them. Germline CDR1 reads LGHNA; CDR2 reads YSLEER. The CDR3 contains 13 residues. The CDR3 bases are TGCGCCAGCAGCCAGAGTCTGAATGAAAAACTGTTTTTT. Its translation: CASSQSLNEKLFF.

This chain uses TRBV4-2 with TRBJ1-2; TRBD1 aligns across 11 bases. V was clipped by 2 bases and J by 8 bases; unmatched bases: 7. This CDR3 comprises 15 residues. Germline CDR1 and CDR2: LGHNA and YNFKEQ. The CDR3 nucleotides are TGTGCCAGCAGCCAACTTATGGACAGGGGGCACGGCTACACCTTC. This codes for CASSQLMDRGHGYTF.

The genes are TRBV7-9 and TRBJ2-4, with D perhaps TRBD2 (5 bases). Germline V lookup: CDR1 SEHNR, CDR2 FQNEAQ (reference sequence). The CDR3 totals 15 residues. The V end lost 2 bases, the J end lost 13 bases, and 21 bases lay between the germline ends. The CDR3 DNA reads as TGTGCCAGCAGCTTAAAAGTTGTGTGGGAGCAGGAGCAGTACTTC. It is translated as CASSLKVVWEQEQYF.

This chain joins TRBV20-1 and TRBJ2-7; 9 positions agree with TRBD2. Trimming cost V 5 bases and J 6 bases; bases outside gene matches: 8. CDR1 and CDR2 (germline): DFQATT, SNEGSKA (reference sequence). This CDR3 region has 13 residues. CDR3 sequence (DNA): TGCAGTGCTGCTGGCGGGAGGGCCTTCGAGCAGTACTTC. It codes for CSAAGGRAFEQYF.

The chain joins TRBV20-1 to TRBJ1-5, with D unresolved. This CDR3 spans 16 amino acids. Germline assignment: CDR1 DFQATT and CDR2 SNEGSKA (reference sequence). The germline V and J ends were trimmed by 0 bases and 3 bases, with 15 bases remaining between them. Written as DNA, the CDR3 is TGCAGTGCTAGAGATCTTGGCAGAAGTGACAATCAGCCCCAGCATTTT. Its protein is CSARDLGRSDNQPQHF.

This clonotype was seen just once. Written as DNA, the CDR3 is TGTGCCAGCAGCTTAGGTGTTTTGAAGCAGGGGGGTGAGCAGTTCTTC. Translated: CASSLGVLKQGGEQFF. The chain is built from TRBV11-2 and TRBJ2-1, with D tentatively TRBD1 (7 bases). The CDR3 has 16 amino acids. V was clipped by 1 base and J by 9 bases, with 19 bases between them. Germline lookup yields CDR1 SGHAT and CDR2 FQNNGV.

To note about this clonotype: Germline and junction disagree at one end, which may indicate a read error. For the CDR3, the DNA is TGTGCCAGCATTGAATTAGGGAATGAGCAGTTCTTC. Protein: CASIELGNEQFF. V usage is TRBV25-1 and J usage is TRBJ2-1; D ambiguous. The CDR3 spans 12 residues. Germline V gene sequence: CDR1 MGHDK, CDR2 SYGVNS. The full variable domain, in which reference TRBV25-1 and TRBJ2-1 provide the parts outside the CDR3, is EADIYQTPRYLVIGTGKKITLECSQTMGHDKMYWYQQDPGMELHLIHYSYGVNSTEKGDLSSESTVSRIRTEHFPLTLESARPSHTSQYLCASIELGNEQFFGPGTRLTVL.

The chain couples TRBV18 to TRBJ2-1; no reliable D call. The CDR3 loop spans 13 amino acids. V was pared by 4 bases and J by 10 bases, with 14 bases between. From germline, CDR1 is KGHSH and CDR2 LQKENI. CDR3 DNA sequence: TGTGCCAGCTCACTGTCATCCAGGCAGGAGCAGTTCTTC. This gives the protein CASSLSSRQEQFF.

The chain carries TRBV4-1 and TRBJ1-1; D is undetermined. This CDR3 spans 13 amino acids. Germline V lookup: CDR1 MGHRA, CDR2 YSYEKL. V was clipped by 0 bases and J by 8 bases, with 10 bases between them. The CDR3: CASSQELNWEAFF. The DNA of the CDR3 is TGCGCCAGCAGCCAAGAACTAAACTGGGAAGCTTTCTTT.

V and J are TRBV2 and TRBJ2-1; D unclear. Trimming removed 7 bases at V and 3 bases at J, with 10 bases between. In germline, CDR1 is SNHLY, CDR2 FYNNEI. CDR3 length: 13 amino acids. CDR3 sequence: CASTTWSYNEQFF. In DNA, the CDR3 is TGTGCCAGCACCACTTGGAGCTACAATGAGCAGTTCTTC.

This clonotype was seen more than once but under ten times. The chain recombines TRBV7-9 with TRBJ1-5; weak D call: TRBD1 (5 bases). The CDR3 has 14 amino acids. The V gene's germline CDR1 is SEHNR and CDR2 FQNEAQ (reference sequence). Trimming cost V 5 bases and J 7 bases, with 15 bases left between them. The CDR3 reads CASSQDGGYQPQHF. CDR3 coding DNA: TGTGCCAGCAGCCAAGACGGGGGGTACCAGCCCCAGCATTTT.

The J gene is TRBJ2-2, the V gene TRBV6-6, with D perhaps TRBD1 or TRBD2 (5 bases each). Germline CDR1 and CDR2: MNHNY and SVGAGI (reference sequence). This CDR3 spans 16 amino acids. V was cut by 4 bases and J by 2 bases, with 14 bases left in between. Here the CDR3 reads CASSSDRGPNTGELFF. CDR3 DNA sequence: TGTGCCAGCAGTTCCGATCGGGGACCAAACACCGGGGAGCTGTTTTTT.

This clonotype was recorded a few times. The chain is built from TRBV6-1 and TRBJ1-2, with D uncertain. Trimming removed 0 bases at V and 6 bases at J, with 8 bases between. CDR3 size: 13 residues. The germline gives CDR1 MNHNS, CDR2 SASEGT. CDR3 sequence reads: CASSEAGVNGYTF. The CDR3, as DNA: TGTGCCAGCAGTGAAGCCGGAGTAAATGGCTACACCTTC.

CDR3 loop: CASSFTPRYGELFF. DNA for the CDR3: TGTGCCAGCAGCTTCACACCCCGCTACGGGGAGCTGTTTTTT. This chain connects TRBV7-2 to TRBJ2-2; no firm D call. Germline V gene data show CDR1 as SGHTA and CDR2 as FQGNSA. Trimming shortened V by 3 bases and J by 7 bases, and 12 bases separated the two germline ends. This CDR3 contains 14 residues.

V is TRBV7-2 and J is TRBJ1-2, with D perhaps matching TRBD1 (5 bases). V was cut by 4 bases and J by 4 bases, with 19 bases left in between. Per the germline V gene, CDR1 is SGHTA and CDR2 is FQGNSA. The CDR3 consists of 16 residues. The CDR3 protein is CASSSDSRWGVYGYTF. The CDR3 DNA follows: TGTGCCAGCAGCTCAGATTCCCGTTGGGGGGTCTATGGCTACACCTTC.

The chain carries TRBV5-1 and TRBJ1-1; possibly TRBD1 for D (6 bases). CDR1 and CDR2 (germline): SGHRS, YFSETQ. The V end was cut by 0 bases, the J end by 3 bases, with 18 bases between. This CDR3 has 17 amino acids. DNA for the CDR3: TGCGCCAGCAGCTTGGAAGATTACGGGACACCGGACACTGAAGCTTTCTTT. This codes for CASSLEDYGTPDTEAFF.

Written as DNA, the CDR3 is TGCGCCAGCAGTGAGTATGGGGGAAGCAATCAGCCCCAGCATTTT. Translated: CASSEYGGSNQPQHF. The rearrangement uses TRBV10-2 and TRBJ1-5; a weak D match, TRBD1 (5 bases). Germline CDR1 and CDR2: WSHSY and SAAADI. This CDR3 region has 15 residues. Trimming took off 1 base at V and 1 base at J, with 8 bases between the two ends.

This CDR3 is CASSYSDRQETQYF. In DNA, the CDR3 is TGTGCCAGCAGTTACTCGGACCGACAAGAGACCCAGTACTTC. The chain carries TRBV6-5 and TRBJ2-5, with no clear D. The CDR3 has 14 residues. Germline loops: CDR1 MNHEY, CDR2 SVGAGI. Trimming shortened V by 0 bases and J by 2 bases, and 7 bases separated the two germline ends.

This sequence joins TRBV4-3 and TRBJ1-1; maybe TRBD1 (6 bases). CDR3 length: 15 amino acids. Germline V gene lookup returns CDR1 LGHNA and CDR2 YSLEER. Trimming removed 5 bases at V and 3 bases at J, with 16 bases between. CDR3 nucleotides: TGCGCCAGCAGCTCTCCCGCGCAGGGGTACACTGAAGCTTTCTTT. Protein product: CASSSPAQGYTEAFF.

The CDR3 nucleotides are TGTGCCATCACTGCGGACAGGGACAAGCAGCCCCAGCATTTT. Its protein product is CAITADRDKQPQHF. The chain links TRBV10-3 to TRBJ1-5; the match to TRBD1 covers 8 bases. The V gene end was trimmed by 7 bases and the J gene end by 7 bases; junction bases not matched to a gene: 9. The CDR3 is 14 amino acids. The germline V gene encodes CDR1 ENHRY and CDR2 SYGVKD.

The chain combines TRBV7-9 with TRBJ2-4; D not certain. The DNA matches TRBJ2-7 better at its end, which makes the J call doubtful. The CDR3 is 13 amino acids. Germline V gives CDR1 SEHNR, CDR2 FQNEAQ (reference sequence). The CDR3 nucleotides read TGTGCCAGCAGCTTAGCTGGAGCTAGCGAGCAGTACTTC. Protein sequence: CASSLAGASEQYF.

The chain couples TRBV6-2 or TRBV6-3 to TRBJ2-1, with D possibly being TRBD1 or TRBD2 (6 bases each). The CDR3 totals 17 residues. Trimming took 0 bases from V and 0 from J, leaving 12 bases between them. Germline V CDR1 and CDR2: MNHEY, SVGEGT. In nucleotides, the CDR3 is TGTGCCAGCAGTTACTCCCCTGAGGGGGGCTCCTACAATGAGCAGTTCTTC. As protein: CASSYSPEGGSYNEQFF.